This T cell receptor (beta chain) appears in the sequencing data of a study of T cells in localized non-small cell lung cancer. The CDR3 length is 12 residues. Germline-derived CDR1 and CDR2 are LNHDA and SQIVND (reference sequence). Trimming removed 3 bases from V and 10 bases from J, with 12 bases in between. There are a few counts of this clone. Antigen: not known. TCRdb's table, derived via immunoSEQ multiplex PCR, lists solely in-frame clones and lacks some. The repertoire holds about 48,000 clones, with 60% to 80% as singletons. Study-level findings and limits: Clonality peaked in uninvolved adjacent lung rather than tumor. Investigators sequenced only a single tumor region, leaving heterogeneity possible.

This rearrangement joins TRBV19 to TRBJ1-1, with D hard to call. This TCR came from a man aged 35 to 70 with stage I squamous cell lung carcinoma. Material: peripheral blood, obtained before any cancer treatment. This chain's CDR3 is CASSIKGRTAFF. The CDR3 region has the DNA TGTGCCAGTAGTATTAAAGGAAGAACAGCTTTCTTT. Looking up the rest from reference TRBV19 and TRBJ1-1 gives the full variable domain: DGGITQSPKYLFRKEGQNVTLSCEQNLNHDAMYWYRQDPGQGLRLIYYSQIVNDFQKGDIAEGYSVSREKKESFPLTVTSAQKNPTAFYLCASSIKGRTAFFGQGTRLTVV.